These T cell receptor beta chains were read from a single sample in a study of cytomegalovirus exposure and HLA in healthy donors. Libraries were prepared by immunoSEQ multiplex PCR; TCRdb keeps only in-frame clonotypes and omits some of them. The data show 200,000 or so clones, with around 64% seen just once and approximately 2.5% held by the top ten. The sequenced material came from PBMCs. These receptors originate from a man aged 40-49 years in good health and CMV-seropositive. The CDR3 runs from the conserved cysteine through the conserved F or W.

J gene: TRBJ2-2; V gene: TRBV5-4; CDR3 protein: CASSWGRAGVNTGELFF
J gene: TRBJ1-5; V gene: TRBV6-1; CDR3 protein: CASREDSGHGPQHF
J gene: TRBJ2-7; V gene: TRBV5-1; CDR3 protein: CASTRRTGRSYEQYF
J gene: TRBJ1-1; V gene: TRBV7-9; CDR3 protein: CASSLNMDGAAEAFF
J gene: TRBJ1-4; V gene: TRBV7-9; CDR3 protein: CSSSRPGQPNEKLFF
J gene: TRBJ2-7; V gene: TRBV9; CDR3 protein: CASSVGSSEQYF
J gene: TRBJ2-7; V gene: TRBV29-1; CDR3 protein: CSVDGGEDYEQYF
J gene: TRBJ1-5; V gene: TRBV7-2; CDR3 protein: CASSLAGGAVGNQPQHF
J gene: TRBJ1-4; V gene: TRBV7-2; CDR3 protein: CASSLGQGFVEKLFF
J gene: TRBJ1-2; V gene: TRBV7-8; CDR3 protein: CASSPRGLNYGYTF
J gene: TRBJ2-7; V gene: TRBV9; CDR3 protein: CASSTRTGAGEQYF
J gene: TRBJ2-5; V gene: TRBV5-8; CDR3 protein: CASSLDGEETQYF
J gene: TRBJ2-7; V gene: TRBV6-5; CDR3 protein: CASSLYRRGLYEQYF
J gene: TRBJ1-1; V gene: TRBV5-1; CDR3 protein: CASSLARGSTEAFF
J gene: TRBJ2-3; V gene: TRBV9; CDR3 protein: CASSVERGTDTQYF
J gene: TRBJ1-6; V gene: TRBV9; CDR3 protein: CASSVRGENSPLHF